The following is a TCR beta chain sequence with its context. This entry is derived from a study of blood T cell repertoires in COVID-19. Background on the study: COVID-19 samples, acute and convalescent, were from the United States, Italy and Spain.

Authors' methods: Estimates of nucleated cell counts were drawn from the amplification of reference gene primers. TCRdb's table, derived via immunoSEQ multiplex PCR, lists solely in-frame clones and lacks some. Clone size and the V and J calls come from that table; the DNA yielded D and trimming. The sample lists about 120,000 clones; about 88% were seen once. Sequencing was done on a sample of peripheral blood. The clonotype originates from a woman aged 70-85 years who had recovered from COVID-19.

CDR3: CASSFGGYNEQFF. As DNA, the CDR3 is TGTGCCAGCAGCTTCGGAGGGTACAATGAGCAGTTCTTC. The gene calls are TRBV7-8 and TRBJ2-1, with D perhaps TRBD2 (6 bases). V gave up 3 bases and J gave up 4 bases, with 7 bases separating them. This CDR3 has 13 amino acids. Germline assignment: CDR1 SGHVS and CDR2 FQNEAQ.